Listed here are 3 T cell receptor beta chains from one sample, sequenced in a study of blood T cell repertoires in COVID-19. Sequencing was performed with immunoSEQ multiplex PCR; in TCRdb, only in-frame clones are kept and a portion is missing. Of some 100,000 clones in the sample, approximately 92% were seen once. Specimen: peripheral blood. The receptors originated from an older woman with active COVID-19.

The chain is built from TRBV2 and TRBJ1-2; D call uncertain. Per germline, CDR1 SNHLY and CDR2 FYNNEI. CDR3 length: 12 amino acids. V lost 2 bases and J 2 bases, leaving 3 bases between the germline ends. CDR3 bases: TGTGCCAGCAGTGAACGGAACTATGGCTACACCTTC. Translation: CASSERNYGYTF.

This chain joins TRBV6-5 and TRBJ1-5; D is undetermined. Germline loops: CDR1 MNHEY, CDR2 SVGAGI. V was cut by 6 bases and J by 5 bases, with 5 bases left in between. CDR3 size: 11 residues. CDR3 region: CASREYQPQHF. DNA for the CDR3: TGTGCCAGCAGGGAGTATCAGCCCCAGCATTTT.

In nucleotides, the CDR3 is TGTGCCAGCAGGAAGTACCGGGAGAATGGTCAGCCCCAGCATTTT. Translation: CASRKYRENGQPQHF. The chain has TRBV6-5 and TRBJ1-5; no firm D call. V lost 6 bases and J 6 bases, leaving 18 bases between the germline ends. The CDR3 contains 15 residues. Germline lookup yields CDR1 MNHEY and CDR2 SVGAGI.